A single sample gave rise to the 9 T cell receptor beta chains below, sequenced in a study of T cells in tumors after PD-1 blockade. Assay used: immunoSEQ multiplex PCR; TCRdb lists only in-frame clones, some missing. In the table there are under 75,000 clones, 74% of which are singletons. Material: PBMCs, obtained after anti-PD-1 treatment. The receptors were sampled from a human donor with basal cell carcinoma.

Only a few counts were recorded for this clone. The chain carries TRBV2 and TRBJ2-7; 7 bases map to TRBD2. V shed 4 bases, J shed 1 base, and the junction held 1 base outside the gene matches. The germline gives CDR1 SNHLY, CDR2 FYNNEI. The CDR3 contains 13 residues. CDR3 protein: CASSAGGSYEQYF. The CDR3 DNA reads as TGTGCCAGCAGTGCCGGGGGGTCCTACGAGCAGTACTTC. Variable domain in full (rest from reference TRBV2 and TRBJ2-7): EPEVTQTPSHQVTQMGQEVILRCVPISNHLYFYWYRQILGQKVEFLVSFYNNEISEKSEIFDDQFSVERPDGSNFTLKIRSTKLEDSAMYFCASSAGGSYEQYFGPGTRLTVT.

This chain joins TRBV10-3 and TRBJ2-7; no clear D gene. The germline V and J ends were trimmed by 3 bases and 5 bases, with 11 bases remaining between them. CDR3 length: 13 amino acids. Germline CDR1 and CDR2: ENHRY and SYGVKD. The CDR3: CAISERERDEQYF. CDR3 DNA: TGTGCCATCAGTGAAAGGGAAAGAGACGAGCAGTACTTC.

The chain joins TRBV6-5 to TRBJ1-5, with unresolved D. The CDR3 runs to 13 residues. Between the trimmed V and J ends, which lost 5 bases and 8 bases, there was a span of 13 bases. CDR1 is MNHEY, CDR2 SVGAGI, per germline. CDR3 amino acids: CASSLTGVEPQHF. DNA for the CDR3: TGTGCCAGCAGTCTTACCGGTGTCGAGCCCCAGCATTTT.

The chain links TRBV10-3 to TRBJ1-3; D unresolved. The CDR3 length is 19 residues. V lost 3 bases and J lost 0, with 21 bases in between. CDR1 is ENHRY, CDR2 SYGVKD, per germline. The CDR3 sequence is CAISESVILPQSSGNTIYF. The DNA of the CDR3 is TGTGCCATCAGTGAATCAGTTATCCTTCCACAGAGCTCTGGAAACACCATATATTTT.

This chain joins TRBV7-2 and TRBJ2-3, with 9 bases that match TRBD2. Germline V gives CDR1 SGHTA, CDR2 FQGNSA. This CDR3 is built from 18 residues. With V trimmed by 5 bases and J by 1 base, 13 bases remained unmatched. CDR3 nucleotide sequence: TGTGCCAGCAGCACACCTCGCGGTAGCGGGGGCCGCACAGATACGCAGTATTTT. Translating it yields CASSTPRGSGGRTDTQYF.

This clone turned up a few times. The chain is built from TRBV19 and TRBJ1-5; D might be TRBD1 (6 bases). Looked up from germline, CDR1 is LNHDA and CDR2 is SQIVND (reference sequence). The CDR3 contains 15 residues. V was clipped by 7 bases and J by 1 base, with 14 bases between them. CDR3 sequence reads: CASTNTGLSNQPQHF. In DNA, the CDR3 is TGTGCCAGTACAAATACAGGGTTAAGCAATCAGCCCCAGCATTTT.

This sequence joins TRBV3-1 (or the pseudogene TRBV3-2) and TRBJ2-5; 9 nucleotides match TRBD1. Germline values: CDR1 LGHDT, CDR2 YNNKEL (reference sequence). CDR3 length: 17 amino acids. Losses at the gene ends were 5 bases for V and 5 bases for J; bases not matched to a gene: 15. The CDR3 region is CASSILRTGAGVETQYF. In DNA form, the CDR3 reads TGTGCCAGCAGCATTCTCCGGACAGGGGCCGGGGTGGAGACCCAGTACTTC.

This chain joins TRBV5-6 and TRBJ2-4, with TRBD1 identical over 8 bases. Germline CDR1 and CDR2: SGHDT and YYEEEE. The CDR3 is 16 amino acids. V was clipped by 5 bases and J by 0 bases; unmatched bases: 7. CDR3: CASRSDRGVAKNIQYF. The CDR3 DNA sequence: TGTGCCAGCAGATCAGACAGGGGAGTAGCCAAAAACATTCAGTACTTC.

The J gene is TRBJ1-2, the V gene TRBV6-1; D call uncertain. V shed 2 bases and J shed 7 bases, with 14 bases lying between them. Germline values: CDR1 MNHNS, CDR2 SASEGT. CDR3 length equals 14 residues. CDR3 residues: CASSESTSGFGYTF. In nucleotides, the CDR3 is TGTGCCAGCAGTGAAAGTACTAGTGGGTTTGGCTACACCTTC.